A selection of T cell receptor beta chains follows, all from one sample in a study of vaccination and CD4 T cells after COVID-19. These receptors' targets are unknown. TCRdb re-called the PCR reads through MiXCR, storing one row per CDR3 protein. Of thousands of distinct CDR3 sequences listed, 48% are singletons. Material: CD4+ T cells from blood, cultured in vitro. The receptor set was obtained from a human donor who had recovered from COVID-19. Both conserved end residues are part of each CDR3. D genes are given only for firm matches. Where a row states a size, it is once, few, many or the class of an expanded clone; other rows omit it.

TRBD2 | TRBJ2-1 | TRBV7-8 | . | CASSLDGGRALRQFF | TGTGCCAGCAGCTTAGACGGCGGGAGGGCCTTGAGGCAGTTCTTC
. | TRBJ2-5 | TRBV10-1 | few | CASSEGGRETQYF | TGCGCCAGCAGTGAGGGGGGCCGGGAGACCCAGTACTTC
. | TRBJ1-1 | TRBV20-1 | few | CSARQQLNTEAFF | TGCAGTGCTAGACAGCAATTGAACACTGAAGCTTTCTTT
. | TRBJ2-7 | TRBV6-1 | . | CASSDRIAGSYEQYF | TGTGCCAGCAGTGATAGGATCGCAGGCTCCTACGAGCAGTACTTC
. | TRBJ2-7 | TRBV6-1 | . | CASSDLQRFSGYEQYF | TGTGCCAGCAGTGATCTCCAACGGTTCAGCGGGTACGAGCAGTACTTC
TRBD1 | TRBJ2-1 | TRBV7-3 | medium-sized | CASSLRQGRSEQFF | TGTGCCAGCAGCCTAAGACAGGGCAGGAGTGAGCAGTTCTTC
. | TRBJ2-5 | TRBV5-6 | . | CASRSTRGETQYF | TGTGCCAGCAGGTCGACCAGGGGAGAGACCCAGTACTTC
. | TRBJ2-3 | TRBV10-3 | . | CAISEGLGDTQYF | TGTGCCATCAGTGAGGGTTTGGGAGATACGCAGTATTTT
. | TRBJ1-2 | TRBV6-1 | . | CASSLQGDYGYTF | TGTGCCAGCAGTCTACAGGGTGACTATGGCTACACCTTC
. | TRBJ1-1 | TRBV6-2/TRBV6-3 | . | CASKRQSNTEAFF | TGTGCCAGCAAACGACAGTCTAACACTGAAGCTTTCTTT
TRBD1 | TRBJ1-1 | TRBV7-9 | . | CASRPREGANTEAFF | TGTGCCAGCAGACCTAGGGAGGGGGCGAACACTGAAGCTTTCTTT
. | TRBJ1-1 | TRBV15 | . | CATSRDRETAHFEAFF | TGTGCCACCAGCAGAGATAGGGAGACAGCCCATTTTGAAGCTTTCTTT
TRBD1 | TRBJ1-2 | TRBV12-3/TRBV12-4 | . | CASSLAAGQGYYGYTF | TGTGCCAGCAGTTTAGCCGCGGGACAGGGCTACTATGGCTACACCTTC
. | TRBJ2-7 | TRBV10-3 | . | CAITGLAGEGEQYF | TGTGCCATCACAGGATTAGCCGGGGAAGGCGAGCAGTACTTC
. | TRBJ1-2 | TRBV7-2 | . | CASSFARGFYGYTF | TGTGCCAGCAGCTTCGCTAGGGGTTTCTATGGCTACACCTTC
. | TRBJ1-5 | TRBV7-8 | few | CASSLEIVNQPQHF | TGTGCCAGCAGCTTAGAAATCGTCAATCAGCCCCAGCATTTT
. | TRBJ1-5 | TRBV6-2/TRBV6-3 | . | CASRPQGIGNQPQHF | TGTGCCAGCAGGCCACAGGGCATTGGCAATCAGCCCCAGCATTTT
. | TRBJ2-7 | TRBV7-2 | few | CASSLALTAPYEQYF | TGTGCCAGCAGCTTAGCGCTGACAGCTCCCTACGAGCAGTACTTC
. | TRBJ1-5 | TRBV6-1 | few | CASSEYDRFNQPQHF | TGTGCCAGCAGTGAATATGACAGGTTCAATCAGCCCCAGCATTTT
. | TRBJ2-6 | TRBV19 | . | CASSTGRPHSGANVLTF | TGTGCCAGTAGTACCGGCAGGCCTCACTCTGGGGCCAACGTCCTGACTTTC
TRBD2 | TRBJ2-1 | TRBV6-1 | . | CASSRLAGEIYNEQFF | TGTGCCAGCAGTAGACTAGCGGGGGAGATATACAATGAGCAGTTCTTC
. | TRBJ1-6 | TRBV7-2 | . | CASSWRGSPLHF | TGTGCCAGCAGCTGGCGGGGTTCACCCCTCCACTTT
. | TRBJ2-3 | TRBV20-1 | . | CSAPENTDTQYF | TGCAGTGCTCCCGAGAACACAGATACGCAGTATTTT
. | TRBJ1-5 | TRBV6-1 | . | CASSELAGGWHF | TGTGCCAGCAGTGAACTTGCTGGGGGATGGCATTTT
. | TRBJ1-1 | TRBV4-3 | . | CASSQDGLWGTEAFF | TGCGCCAGCAGCCAAGATGGCCTCTGGGGCACTGAAGCTTTCTTT
TRBD1 | TRBJ2-5 | TRBV30 | . | CAWSPRRVGQGFGETQYF | TGTGCCTGGAGCCCCCGGAGGGTTGGACAGGGGTTTGGGGAGACCCAGTACTTC
TRBD2 | TRBJ2-3 | TRBV6-1 | few | CASRSSLAGATDTQYF | TGTGCCAGCAGGTCGTCGCTAGCGGGAGCCACAGATACGCAGTATTTT
TRBD2 | TRBJ2-1 | TRBV6-1 | few | CASSQSSGGYNEQFF | TGTGCCAGCAGCCAAAGTAGCGGGGGTTACAATGAGCAGTTCTTC
. | TRBJ1-4 | TRBV6-1 | . | CASSDGGGYEKLFF | TGTGCCAGCAGTGATGGGGGGGGCTATGAAAAACTGTTTTTT
. | TRBJ1-2 | TRBV7-2 | . | CASSLYQRGIYGYTF | TGTGCCAGCAGCTTATATCAACGGGGTATCTATGGCTACACCTTC
TRBD2 | TRBJ2-5 | TRBV11-3 | once | CASSLTSGAALQYF | TGTGCCAGCAGCTTGACTAGCGGGGCCGCACTACAGTACTTC
. | TRBJ2-6 | TRBV6-1 | . | CASTNGGAGANVLTF | TGTGCCAGCACCAACGGGGGCGCGGGGGCCAACGTCCTGACTTTC
. | TRBJ2-7 | TRBV7-2 | few | CASSLEGGLISSYEQYF | TGTGCCAGCAGCTTAGAGGGGGGACTGATAAGCTCCTACGAGCAGTACTTC
TRBD2 | TRBJ2-3 | TRBV20-1 | . | CSARTSVGTDTQYF | TGCAGTGCTAGAACTAGCGTTGGCACAGATACGCAGTATTTT
. | TRBJ2-5 | TRBV4-2 | . | CASSQESRETQYF | TGTGCCAGCAGCCAAGAAAGCCGAGAGACCCAGTACTTC
TRBD2 | TRBJ2-3 | TRBV7-3 | few | CASSGAGGYTDTQYF | TGTGCCAGCAGCGGCGCGGGGGGGTACACAGATACGCAGTATTTT
. | TRBJ1-2 | TRBV12-3/TRBV12-4 | . | CASSERVSYGYTF | TGTGCCAGCAGTGAACGGGTCTCCTATGGCTACACCTTC
TRBD1 | TRBJ2-2 | TRBV24-1 | few | CATSGGTGVVTGELFF | TGTGCCACCAGTGGTGGGACAGGGGTGGTAACCGGGGAGCTGTTTTTT
. | TRBJ1-2 | TRBV2 | . | CASTLDRPYGYTF | TGTGCCAGCACCCTGGACAGACCTTATGGCTACACCTTC
TRBD2 | TRBJ2-7 | TRBV7-8 | . | CASSLTRTSGGPRGYEQYF | TGTGCCAGCAGCTTAACTAGGACTAGCGGGGGGCCTCGTGGGTACGAGCAGTACTTC